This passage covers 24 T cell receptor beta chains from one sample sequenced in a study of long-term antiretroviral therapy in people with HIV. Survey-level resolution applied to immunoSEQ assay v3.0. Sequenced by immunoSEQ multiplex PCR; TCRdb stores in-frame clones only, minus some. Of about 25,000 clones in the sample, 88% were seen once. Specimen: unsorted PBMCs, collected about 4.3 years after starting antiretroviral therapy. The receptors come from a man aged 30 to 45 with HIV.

The CDR3 region is CASSPGLMDYEQYF. In nucleotides, the CDR3 is TGTGCCAGCAGTCCAGGGTTGATGGACTACGAGCAGTACTTC. The chain employs TRBV27 and TRBJ2-7; weak D call: TRBD1 (5 bases). The germline gives CDR1 MNHEY, CDR2 SMNVEV (reference sequence). Between the trimmed V and J ends, which lost 5 bases and 3 bases, there was a span of 14 bases. The length of the CDR3 is 14 residues.

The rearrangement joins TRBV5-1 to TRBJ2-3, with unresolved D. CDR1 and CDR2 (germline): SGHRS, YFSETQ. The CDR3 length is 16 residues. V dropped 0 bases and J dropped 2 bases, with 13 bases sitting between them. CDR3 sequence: CASSLDDRRVTDTQYF. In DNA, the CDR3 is TGCGCCAGCAGCTTGGATGACCGCCGAGTCACAGATACGCAGTATTTT.

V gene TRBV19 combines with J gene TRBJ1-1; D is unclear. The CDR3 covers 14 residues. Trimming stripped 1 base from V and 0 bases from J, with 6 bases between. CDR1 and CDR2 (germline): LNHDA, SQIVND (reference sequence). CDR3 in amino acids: CASSIVAVNTEAFF. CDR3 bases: TGTGCCAGTAGTATAGTGGCGGTGAACACTGAAGCTTTCTTT.

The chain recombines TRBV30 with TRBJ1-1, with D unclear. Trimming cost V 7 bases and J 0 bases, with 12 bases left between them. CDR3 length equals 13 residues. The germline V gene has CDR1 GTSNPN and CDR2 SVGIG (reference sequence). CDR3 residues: CAYTDFMNTEAFF. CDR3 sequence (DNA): TGTGCCTATACAGACTTTATGAACACTGAAGCTTTCTTT.

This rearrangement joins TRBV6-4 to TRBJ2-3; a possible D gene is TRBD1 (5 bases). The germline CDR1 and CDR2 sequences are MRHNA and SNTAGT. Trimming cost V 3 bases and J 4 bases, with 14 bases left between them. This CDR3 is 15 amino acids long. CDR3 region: CASSEGPPRPDTQYF. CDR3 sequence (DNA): TGTGCCAGCAGTGAGGGGCCCCCCCGCCCAGATACGCAGTATTTT.

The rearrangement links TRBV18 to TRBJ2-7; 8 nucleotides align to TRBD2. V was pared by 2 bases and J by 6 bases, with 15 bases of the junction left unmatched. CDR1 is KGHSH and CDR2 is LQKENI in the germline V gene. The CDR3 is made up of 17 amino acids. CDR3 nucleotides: TGTGCCAGCTCACCATATATAATGGGACTAGACCACTCCGAGCAGTACTTC. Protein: CASSPYIMGLDHSEQYF. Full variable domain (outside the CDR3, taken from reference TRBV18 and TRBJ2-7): NAGVMQNPRHLVRRRGQEARLRCSPMKGHSHVYWYRQLPEEGLKFMVYLQKENIIDESGMPKERFSAEFPKEGPSILRIQQVVRGDSAAYFCASSPYIMGLDHSEQYFGPGTRLTVT.

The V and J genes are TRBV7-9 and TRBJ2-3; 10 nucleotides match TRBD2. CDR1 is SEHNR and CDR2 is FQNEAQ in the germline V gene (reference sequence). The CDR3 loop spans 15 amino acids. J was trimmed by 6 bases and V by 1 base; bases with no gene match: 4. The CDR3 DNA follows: TGTGCCAGCAGCTTAGGAGCGGGGGGGGCGGATACGCAGTATTTT. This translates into CASSLGAGGADTQYF.

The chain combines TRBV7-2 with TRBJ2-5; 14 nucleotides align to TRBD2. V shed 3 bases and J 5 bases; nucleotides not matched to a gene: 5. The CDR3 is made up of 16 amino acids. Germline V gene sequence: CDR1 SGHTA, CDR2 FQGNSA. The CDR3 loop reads CASSLTSGGARETQYF. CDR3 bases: TGTGCCAGCAGCTTGACTAGCGGGGGGGCCAGGGAGACCCAGTACTTC. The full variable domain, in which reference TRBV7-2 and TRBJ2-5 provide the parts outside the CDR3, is GAGVSQSPSNKVTEKGKDVELRCDPISGHTALYWYRQSLGQGLEFLIYFQGNSAPDKSGLPSDRFSAERTGGSVSTLTIQRTQQEDSAVYLCASSLTSGGARETQYFGPGTRLLVL.

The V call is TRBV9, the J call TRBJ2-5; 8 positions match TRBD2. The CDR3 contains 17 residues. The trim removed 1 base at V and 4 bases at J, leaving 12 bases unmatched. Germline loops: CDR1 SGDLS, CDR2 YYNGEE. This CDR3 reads CASSVKPGLGISETQYF. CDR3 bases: TGTGCCAGCAGCGTAAAGCCGGGACTAGGAATATCAGAGACCCAGTACTTC.

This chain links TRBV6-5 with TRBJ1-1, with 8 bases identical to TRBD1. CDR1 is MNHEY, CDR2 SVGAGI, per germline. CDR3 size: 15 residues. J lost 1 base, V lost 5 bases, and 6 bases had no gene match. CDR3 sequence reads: CASSTTGAPNTEAFF. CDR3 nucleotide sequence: TGTGCCAGCAGTACGACAGGGGCCCCGAACACTGAAGCTTTCTTT.

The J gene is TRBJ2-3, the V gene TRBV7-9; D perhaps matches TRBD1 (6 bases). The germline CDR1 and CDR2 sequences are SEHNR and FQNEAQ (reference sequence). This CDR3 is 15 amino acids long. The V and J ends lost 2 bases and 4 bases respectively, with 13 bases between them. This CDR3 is CASSLIVGAADTQYF. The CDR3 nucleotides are TGTGCCAGCAGCTTAATCGTGGGGGCGGCAGATACGCAGTATTTT. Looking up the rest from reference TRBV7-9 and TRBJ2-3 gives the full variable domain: DTGVSQNPRHKITKRGQNVTFRCDPISEHNRLYWYRQTLGQGPEFLTYFQNEAQLEKSRLLSDRFSAERPKGSFSTLEIQRTEQGDSAMYLCASSLIVGAADTQYFGPGTRLTVL.

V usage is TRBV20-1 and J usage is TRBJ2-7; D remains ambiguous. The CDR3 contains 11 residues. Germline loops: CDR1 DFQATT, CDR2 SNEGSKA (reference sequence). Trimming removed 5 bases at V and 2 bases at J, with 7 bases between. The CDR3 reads CSAVQTYEQYF. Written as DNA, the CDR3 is TGCAGTGCTGTCCAAACCTACGAGCAGTACTTC.

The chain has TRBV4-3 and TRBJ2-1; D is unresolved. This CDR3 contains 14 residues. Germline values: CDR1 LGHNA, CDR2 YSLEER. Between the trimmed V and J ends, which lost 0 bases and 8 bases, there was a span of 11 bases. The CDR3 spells CASSQDSVSDEQFF. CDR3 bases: TGCGCCAGCAGCCAAGACAGCGTATCCGATGAGCAGTTCTTC.

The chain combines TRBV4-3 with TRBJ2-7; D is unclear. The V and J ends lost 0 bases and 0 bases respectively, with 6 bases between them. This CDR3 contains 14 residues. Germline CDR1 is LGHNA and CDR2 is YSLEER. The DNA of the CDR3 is TGCGCCAGCAGCCAAGATCACAGCTCCTACGAGCAGTACTTC. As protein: CASSQDHSSYEQYF.

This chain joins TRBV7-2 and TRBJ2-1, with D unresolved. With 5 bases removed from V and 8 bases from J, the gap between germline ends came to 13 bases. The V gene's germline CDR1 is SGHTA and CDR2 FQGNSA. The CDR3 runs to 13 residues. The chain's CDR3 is CASSLGGRHEQFF. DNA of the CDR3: TGTGCCAGCAGCCTAGGCGGTCGCCATGAGCAGTTCTTC.

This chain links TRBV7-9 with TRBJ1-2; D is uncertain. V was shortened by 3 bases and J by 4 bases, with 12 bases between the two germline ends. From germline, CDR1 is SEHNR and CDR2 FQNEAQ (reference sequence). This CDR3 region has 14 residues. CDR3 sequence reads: CASSLGSSFYGYTF. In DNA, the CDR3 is TGTGCCAGCAGCTTGGGCTCTTCTTTCTATGGCTACACCTTC.

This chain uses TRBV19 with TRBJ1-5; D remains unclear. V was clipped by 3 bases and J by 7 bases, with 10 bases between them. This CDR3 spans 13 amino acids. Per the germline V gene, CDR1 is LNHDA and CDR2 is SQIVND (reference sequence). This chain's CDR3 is CASSMPVGQPQHF. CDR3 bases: TGTGCCAGTAGTATGCCAGTGGGGCAGCCCCAGCATTTT.

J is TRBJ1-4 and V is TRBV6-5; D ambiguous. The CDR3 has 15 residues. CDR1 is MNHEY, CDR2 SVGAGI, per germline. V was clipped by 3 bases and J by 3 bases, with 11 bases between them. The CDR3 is CASSYLGWANEKLFF. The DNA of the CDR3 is TGTGCCAGCAGTTATTTGGGATGGGCTAATGAAAAACTGTTTTTT.

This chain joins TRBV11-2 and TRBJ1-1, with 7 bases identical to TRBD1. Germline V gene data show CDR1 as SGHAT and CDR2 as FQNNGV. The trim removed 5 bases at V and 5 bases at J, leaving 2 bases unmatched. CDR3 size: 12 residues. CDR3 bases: TGTGCCAGCAGCGGGGACAGTACTGAAGCTTTCTTT. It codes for CASSGDSTEAFF.

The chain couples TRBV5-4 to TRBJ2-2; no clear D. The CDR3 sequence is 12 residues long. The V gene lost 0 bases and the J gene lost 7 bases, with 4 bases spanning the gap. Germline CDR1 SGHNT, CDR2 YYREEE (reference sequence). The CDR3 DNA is TGTGCCAGCAGCTTGGTTAACGGGGAGCTGTTTTTT. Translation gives CASSLVNGELFF.

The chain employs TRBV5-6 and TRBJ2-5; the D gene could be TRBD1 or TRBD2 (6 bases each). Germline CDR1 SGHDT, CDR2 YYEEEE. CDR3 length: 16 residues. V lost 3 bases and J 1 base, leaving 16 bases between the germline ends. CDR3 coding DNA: TGTGCCAGCAGCTACAAGACAGGAGGGGGCCAAGAGACCCAGTACTTC. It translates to CASSYKTGGGQETQYF.

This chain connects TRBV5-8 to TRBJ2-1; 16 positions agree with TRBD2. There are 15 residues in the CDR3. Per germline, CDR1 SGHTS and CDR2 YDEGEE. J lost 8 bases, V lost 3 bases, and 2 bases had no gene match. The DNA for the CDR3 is TGTGCCAGCAGCTGGGGACTAGCGGGGGGGCATGAGCAGTTCTTC. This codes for CASSWGLAGGHEQFF.

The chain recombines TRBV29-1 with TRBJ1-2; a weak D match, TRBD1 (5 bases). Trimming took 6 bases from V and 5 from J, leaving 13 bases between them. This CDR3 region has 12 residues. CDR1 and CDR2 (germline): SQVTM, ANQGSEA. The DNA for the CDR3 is TGCAGCGTGGTGGACAAGACTTATGGCTACACCTTC. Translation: CSVVDKTYGYTF.

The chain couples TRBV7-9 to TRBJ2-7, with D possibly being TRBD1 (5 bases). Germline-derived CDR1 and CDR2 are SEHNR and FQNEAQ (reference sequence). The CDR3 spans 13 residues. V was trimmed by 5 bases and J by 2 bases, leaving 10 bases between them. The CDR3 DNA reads TGTGCCAGCAGCCCGGGCAGGGCCTACGAGCAGTACTTC. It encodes CASSPGRAYEQYF.